This TCR beta chain appears in the sequencing data of a study of T-cell memory formation after mild COVID-19 (dated by TCRdb to about 2021). About the study as a whole: Most TCR sequence clusters were specific to one of the two donors. Two young, previously healthy adult volunteers, one female and one male, were included in the cohort. In a couple of donors, T-cell clones that expanded and contracted after mild COVID-19 were followed by sequencing TCRalpha and TCRbeta repertoires longitudinally. The research as a whole found: The study covered only a couple of mild cases, and larger cohorts including severe cases with pre-infection samples were considered necessary. Some responding clones were detected in pre-infection memory, which suggested that pre-existing cross-reactive memory T cells had joined the SARS-CoV-2 response. Clones contracting from day 15 to 85 had balanced CD4/CD8 phenotypes, while a second wave expanding from day 15 to 37 was biased towards CD4+. Contracting CD4+ clones turned up mainly in the CM and EM memory subsets, whereas EMRA was where CD8+ clones were enriched. The second-wave clones that peaked on day 37 were not confirmed to be SARS-CoV-2 specific.

Data came from an Illumina NovaSeq 6000. cDNA libraries for TCRalpha and TCRbeta were prepared by 5'RACE using constant-segment primers, with sample barcodes and unique molecular identifiers added. Trizol reagent was used to extract RNA from every sample. Libraries were amplified in two PCR steps, with a second sample barcode and Illumina TruSeq adapters added in the second step. Sequencing of the libraries was done on an Illumina NovaSeq, producing 2 x 150 bp paired-end reads. Regarding the original processing steps: Demultiplexing of reads and collapsing into UMI-guided consensus sequences were performed with migec v1.2.7. Using mixcr v2.1.11, UMI consensuses were aligned to TRA and TRB V and J templates and then assembled into clonotypes. A clonotype was counted as expanded or contracted only when both edgeR and NoisET called the clonotype significant, with the noise models trained on biological replicates. edgeR calls used a false discovery rate-adjusted p below 0.01 and a log2 fold-change threshold of 1. PCA with hierarchical clustering of max-normalized trajectories of the 1000 most abundant clonotypes was used as exploratory dynamics analysis. Separately sequenced CD4+ and CD8+ repertoires were used to assign the CD4 or CD8 phenotype of responding clones. Through fastp at Q25 and MiXCR, TCRdb rebuilt clones from the public reads, retaining in-frame beta chains. Every entry covers one CDR3 protein and lists the most common genes and DNA from its rows. TCRdb's processing, not the authors', yielded these V and J calls. Across this sample there are approximately 210,000 distinct CDR3 sequences, with 25% to 35% seen only once. About 10% of the sample belongs to the ten largest clones.

Ficoll-Paque density gradient centrifugation was used to isolate PBMCs. The CDR3 measures 15 amino acids from cysteine to phenylalanine. Solely the CDR3 DNA is kept, with 45 bases framed from the first base. The germline ends are 10 bases apart after V is trimmed by 3 bases and J by 2 bases. For this clonotype: Its antigen is still unknown. The input lacks base qualities; no much larger clone sits a single base away.

Sample: PBMCs or a T cell subset sorted from them (not recorded which). This clonotype originated in an adult woman who had mild COVID-19 (a few samples of this study predate the infection). The sample titles of this study are shuffled in the database, so cell type and time point are left out; the donor was told from shared clones. The chain is encoded by TRBV12-3 or TRBV12-4 joined to TRBJ2-2, and TRBD2 may be the D gene, going by 5 matching bases. The CDR3 here reads CASSLRAVNTGELFF. The sequenced DNA: TGTGCCAGCAGTTTGAGAGCGGTAAACACCGGGGAGCTGTTTTTT.